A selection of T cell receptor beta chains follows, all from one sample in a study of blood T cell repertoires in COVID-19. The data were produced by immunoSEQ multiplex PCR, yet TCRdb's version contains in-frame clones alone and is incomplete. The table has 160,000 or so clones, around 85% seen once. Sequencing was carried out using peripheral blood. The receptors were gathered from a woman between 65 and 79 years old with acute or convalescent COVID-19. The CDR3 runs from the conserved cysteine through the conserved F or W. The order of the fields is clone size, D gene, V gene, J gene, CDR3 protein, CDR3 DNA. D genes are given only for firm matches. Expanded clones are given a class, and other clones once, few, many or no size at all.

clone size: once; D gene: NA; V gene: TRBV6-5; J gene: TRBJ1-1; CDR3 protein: CASSYSGYTEAFF; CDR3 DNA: TGTGCCAGCAGTTATTCAGGGTATACTGAAGCTTTCTTT
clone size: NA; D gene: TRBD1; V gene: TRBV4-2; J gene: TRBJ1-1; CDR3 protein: CASSFRTGSEAFF; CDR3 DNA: TGTGCCAGCAGCTTCCGGACAGGTTCTGAAGCTTTCTTT
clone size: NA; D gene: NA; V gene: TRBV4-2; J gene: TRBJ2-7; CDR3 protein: CASSQVQGPREQYF; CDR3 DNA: TGTGCCAGCAGCCAAGTACAGGGCCCGAGGGAGCAGTACTTC
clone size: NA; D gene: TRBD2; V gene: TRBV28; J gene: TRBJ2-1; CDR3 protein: CASSLLFGTSGRPMFF; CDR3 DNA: TGTGCCAGCAGTTTGCTCTTCGGGACTAGCGGGAGACCGATGTTCTTC
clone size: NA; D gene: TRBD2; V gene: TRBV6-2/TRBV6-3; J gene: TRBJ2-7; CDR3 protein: CASSSRTSGLSLSYEQYF; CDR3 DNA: TGTGCCAGCAGTTCCCGGACTAGCGGGCTGAGCCTCTCCTACGAGCAGTACTTC
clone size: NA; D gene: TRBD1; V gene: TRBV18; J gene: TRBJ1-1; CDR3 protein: CASSPMVPGGFNTEAFF; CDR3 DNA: TGTGCCAGCTCACCAATGGTTCCAGGGGGCTTTAATACTGAAGCTTTCTTT
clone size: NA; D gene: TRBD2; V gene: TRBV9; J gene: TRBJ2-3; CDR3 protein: CASSVGLAASTDTQYF; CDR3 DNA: TGTGCCAGCAGCGTAGGACTAGCGGCGAGCACAGATACGCAGTATTTT
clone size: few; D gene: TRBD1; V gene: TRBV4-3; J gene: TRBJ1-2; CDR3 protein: CASSQEEGAGYGYTF; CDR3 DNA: TGCGCCAGCAGCCAAGAGGAGGGGGCTGGATATGGCTACACCTTC
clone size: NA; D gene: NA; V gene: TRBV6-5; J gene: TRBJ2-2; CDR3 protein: CASNAVPRNTGELFF; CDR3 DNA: TGTGCCAGCAACGCGGTCCCCCGGAACACCGGGGAGCTGTTTTTT
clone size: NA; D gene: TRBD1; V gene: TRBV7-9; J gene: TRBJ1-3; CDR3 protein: CASSRQGEAGNTIYF; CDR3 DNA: TGTGCCAGCAGCAGGCAGGGGGAAGCTGGAAACACCATATATTTT
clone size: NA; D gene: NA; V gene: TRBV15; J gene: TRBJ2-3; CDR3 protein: CATSRAYQGSDTQYF; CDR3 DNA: TGTGCCACCAGCAGAGCCTACCAGGGTTCAGATACGCAGTATTTT
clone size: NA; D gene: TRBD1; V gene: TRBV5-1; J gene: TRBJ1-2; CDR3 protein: CASSSGQGGNYGYTF; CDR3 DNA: TGCGCCAGCAGCTCGGGACAGGGAGGGAACTATGGCTACACCTTC
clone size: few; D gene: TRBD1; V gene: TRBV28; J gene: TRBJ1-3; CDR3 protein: CASRGDRPISGNTIYF; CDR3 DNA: TGTGCCAGCAGGGGGGACAGGCCTATCTCTGGAAACACCATATATTTT
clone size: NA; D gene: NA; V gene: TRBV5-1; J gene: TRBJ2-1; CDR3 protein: CASSSQSPYNEQFF; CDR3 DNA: TGCGCCAGCAGCTCCCAGTCGCCCTACAATGAGCAGTTCTTC
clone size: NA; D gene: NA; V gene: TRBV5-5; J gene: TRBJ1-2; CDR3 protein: CASSLRQDYGYTF; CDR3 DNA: TGTGCCAGCAGCTTAAGACAGGACTATGGCTACACCTTC
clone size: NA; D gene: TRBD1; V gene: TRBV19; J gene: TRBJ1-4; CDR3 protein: CASSLDRGSGEKLFF; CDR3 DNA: TGTGCCAGTAGTCTCGACAGGGGTTCGGGAGAAAAACTGTTTTTT
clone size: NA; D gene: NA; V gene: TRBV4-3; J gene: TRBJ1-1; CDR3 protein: CASSQGVLSTEAFF; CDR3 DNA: TGCGCCAGCAGCCAGGGAGTCCTGAGCACTGAAGCTTTCTTT
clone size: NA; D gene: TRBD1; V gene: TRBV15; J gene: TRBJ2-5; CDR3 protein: CATSTGQGAQETQYF; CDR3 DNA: TGTGCCACCAGCACGGGACAGGGGGCCCAGGAGACCCAGTACTTC
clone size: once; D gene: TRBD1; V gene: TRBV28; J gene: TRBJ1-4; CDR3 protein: CASSVRGVGEKLFF; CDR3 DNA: TGTGCCAGCAGTGTCAGGGGGGTAGGGGAAAAACTGTTTTTT
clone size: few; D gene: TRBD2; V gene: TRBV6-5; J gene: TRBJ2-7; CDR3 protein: CATLLSGGAVEQYF; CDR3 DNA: TGTGCCACCCTACTTAGCGGGGGGGCGGTGGAGCAGTACTTC